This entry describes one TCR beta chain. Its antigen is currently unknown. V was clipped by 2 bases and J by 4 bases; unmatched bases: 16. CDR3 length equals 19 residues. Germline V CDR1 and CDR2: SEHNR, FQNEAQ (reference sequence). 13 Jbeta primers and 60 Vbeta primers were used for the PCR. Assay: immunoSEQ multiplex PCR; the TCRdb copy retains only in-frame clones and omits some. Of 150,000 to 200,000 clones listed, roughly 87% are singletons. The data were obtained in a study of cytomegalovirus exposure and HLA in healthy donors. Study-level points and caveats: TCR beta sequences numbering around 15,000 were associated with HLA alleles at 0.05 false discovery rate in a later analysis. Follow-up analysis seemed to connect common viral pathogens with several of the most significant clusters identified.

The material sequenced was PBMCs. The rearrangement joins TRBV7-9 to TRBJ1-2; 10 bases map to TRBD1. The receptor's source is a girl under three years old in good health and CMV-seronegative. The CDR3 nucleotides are TGTGCCAGCAGCTTAATATCTTCTCCCGAGGGACAGGGGTGCTATGGCTACACCTTC. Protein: CASSLISSPEGQGCYGYTF.